These 10 T cell receptor beta chains were sequenced from one sample in a study of shared clonotypes between healthy human individuals. TCRdb keeps only in-frame clones here, not all; method: immunoSEQ multiplex PCR. This sample yields about 2.4 million clones, of which over 85% are seen a single time; roughly 0.36% belongs to the top ten. Sample: naive CD4+ T cells from PBMCs. Noted subset: CD45RA+ positively selected. The receptor source for this set is a man aged 18-30 years in good health. Some clones in this sample may be carry-over from other donors' samples.

The V gene is TRBV30, the J gene TRBJ2-3, with 7 bases matching TRBD1. The CDR3 is 13 residues long. Germline V gene sequence: CDR1 GTSNPN, CDR2 SVGIG (reference sequence). V lost 3 bases to trimming and J lost 5 bases; unmatched junction nucleotides: 5. The CDR3 sequence is CAWRGGPGDTQYF. DNA of the CDR3: TGTGCCTGGAGAGGGGGCCCCGGAGATACGCAGTATTTT.

The genes are TRBV9 and TRBJ2-1; 9 positions match TRBD1. This CDR3 has 17 amino acids. Germline V gene lookup returns CDR1 SGDLS and CDR2 YYNGEE. Trimming cost V 0 bases and J 8 bases; bases outside gene matches: 12. This CDR3 reads CASSVEIRRDRVHEQFF. CDR3 DNA: TGTGCCAGCAGCGTAGAGATTAGGCGGGACAGGGTCCATGAGCAGTTCTTC.

The rearrangement joins TRBV5-1 to TRBJ2-7, with D perhaps TRBD1 or TRBD2 (5 bases each). V lost 1 base, J lost 5 bases, and 13 bases lay in between. CDR1 and CDR2 (germline): SGHRS, YFSETQ. The CDR3 has 14 residues. The CDR3 bases are TGCGCCAGCAGCTTGATGGTCCAGGGAGACGAGCAGTACTTC. It specifies CASSLMVQGDEQYF.

The chain employs TRBV11-2 and TRBJ2-7, with 7 nucleotides matching TRBD2. Germline V gene sequence: CDR1 SGHAT, CDR2 FQNNGV. This CDR3 comprises 15 residues. The ends lost 3 bases at V and 5 bases at J; junction bases unmatched: 10. CDR3 in amino acids: CASSLRDAGVDEQYF. The CDR3 nucleotides are TGTGCCAGCAGCTTGAGGGACGCGGGAGTGGACGAGCAGTACTTC.

On this clone itself: Other nucleotide sequences in the sample specify the same CDR3. The chain links TRBV7-9 to TRBJ1-1; unclear D gene. V shed 5 bases and J shed 1 base, with 8 bases lying between them. This CDR3 is built from 13 residues. Germline V CDR1 and CDR2: SEHNR, FQNEAQ (reference sequence). The CDR3 here is CASSPGANTEAFF. The CDR3 DNA follows: TGTGCCAGCAGCCCGGGAGCGAACACTGAAGCTTTCTTT. The variable domain in full, with the rest retrieved from reference TRBV7-9 and TRBJ1-1, is DTGVSQNPRHKITKRGQNVTFRCDPISEHNRLYWYRQTLGQGPEFLTYFQNEAQLEKSRLLSDRFSAERPKGSFSTLEIQRTEQGDSAMYLCASSPGANTEAFFGQGTRLTVV.

This clone has only one observation. This sequence joins TRBV28 and TRBJ2-1; 14 nucleotides agree with TRBD2. The CDR3 covers 16 residues. The J segment lost 10 bases and the V segment lost 3 bases, leaving 8 bases of the junction unmatched. CDR1 is MDHEN and CDR2 is SYDVKM in the germline V gene. The CDR3 spells CASSFQGLAGALEQFF. The CDR3 nucleotides read TGTGCCAGCAGTTTCCAGGGACTAGCGGGAGCCTTGGAGCAGTTCTTC.

The chain is built from TRBV5-1 and TRBJ2-2; 11 bases fit TRBD2. Germline V gene data show CDR1 as SGHRS and CDR2 as YFSETQ. The CDR3 totals 17 residues. With 7 bases clipped from V and 6 bases from J, the junction kept 14 bases outside the gene matches. CDR3 DNA: TGCGCCAGCTACGCCGGAACTAGCGGGAGTATTCCCGGGGAGCTGTTTTTT. It yields the protein CASYAGTSGSIPGELFF.

About this clone: The junction and the germline gene differ at one end; a read error may be behind it. The J gene is TRBJ1-4, the V gene TRBV28; D gene ambiguous. CDR3 length: 16 residues. The germline CDR1 and CDR2 sequences are MDHEN and SYDVKM. For the CDR3, the DNA is TGTGCCAGCAGCTTATTCACTTTCCAGGTTAATGAAAAACTGTTTTTT. This encodes CASSLFTFQVNEKLFF.

This chain connects TRBV30 to TRBJ1-6; D unresolved. The V gene lost 0 bases and the J gene lost 9 bases, with 3 bases spanning the gap. Germline V gene data show CDR1 as GTSNPN and CDR2 as SVGIG (reference sequence). The CDR3 loop spans 11 amino acids. The CDR3 region is CAWSVGSPLHF. In DNA form, the CDR3 reads TGTGCCTGGAGTGTTGGTTCACCCCTCCACTTT.

This clone was seen once. The V and J genes are TRBV6-1 and TRBJ2-5; D possibly matches TRBD1 or TRBD2 (5 bases each). The germline V and J ends were trimmed by 6 bases and 9 bases, with 20 bases remaining between them. The germline gives CDR1 MNHNS, CDR2 SASEGT. The CDR3 spans 14 residues. CDR3 sequence reads: CASSGDRLLVAQYF. The CDR3 DNA sequence: TGTGCCAGCAGCGGGGACCGATTGCTGGTAGCCCAGTACTTC.